This T cell receptor beta chain came from a study of T cell repertoires in cytomegalovirus infection. Background on the study: Recently identified HLA-C-restricted CMV epitopes were among the peptides used. In public TCR beta signatures, there were indications of both CMV infection and matching HLA type. Study observations and caveats: CMV carriers having the relevant HLA were flagged by cumulative public TCR beta family frequency. Clonotype analysis showed dominance of the ex vivo response by HLA-C-restricted CMV-specific TCR beta clonotypes.

The CDR3 consists of 14 residues. Germline CDR1 and CDR2: SEHNR and FQNEAQ (reference sequence). V was cut by 2 bases and J by 2 bases, with 8 bases left in between. In the case of this clonotype: Its specificity is not known.

TCRdb redid the calling of the reads with MiXCR, one entry per CDR3 protein. The sample has some 920,000 distinct CDR3 sequences; approximately 31% are singletons. This TCR derives from a human donor in good health (CMV status not recorded). Some clones in this sample may be carry-over from other donors' samples. This material consisted of cultured CD8+ T cells from PBMCs, taken from culture after CMV antigen stimulation. The gene calls are TRBV7-9 and TRBJ2-3; D ambiguous. The CDR3 coding sequence is TGTGCCAGCAGCTTAAAAGGGAACACAGATACGCAGTATTTT. Translation gives CASSLKGNTDTQYF.